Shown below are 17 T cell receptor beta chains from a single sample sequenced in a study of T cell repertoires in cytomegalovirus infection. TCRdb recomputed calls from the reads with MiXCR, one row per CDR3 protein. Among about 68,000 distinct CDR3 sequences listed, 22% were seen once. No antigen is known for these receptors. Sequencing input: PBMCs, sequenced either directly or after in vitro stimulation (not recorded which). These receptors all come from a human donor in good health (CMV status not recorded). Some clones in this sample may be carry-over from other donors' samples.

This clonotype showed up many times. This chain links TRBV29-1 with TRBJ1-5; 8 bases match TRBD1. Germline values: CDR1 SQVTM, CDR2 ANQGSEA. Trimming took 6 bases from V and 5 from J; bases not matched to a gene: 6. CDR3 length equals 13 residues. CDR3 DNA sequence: TGCAGCGTAACAGACAGGGGCGATCAGCCCCAGCATTTT. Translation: CSVTDRGDQPQHF.

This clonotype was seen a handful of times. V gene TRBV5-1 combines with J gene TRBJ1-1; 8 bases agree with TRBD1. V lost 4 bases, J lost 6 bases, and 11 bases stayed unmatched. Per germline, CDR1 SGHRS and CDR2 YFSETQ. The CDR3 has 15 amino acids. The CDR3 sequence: CASSPGTGGSPEAFF. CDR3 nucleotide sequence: TGCGCCAGCAGCCCAGGGACAGGAGGTTCTCCTGAAGCTTTCTTT.

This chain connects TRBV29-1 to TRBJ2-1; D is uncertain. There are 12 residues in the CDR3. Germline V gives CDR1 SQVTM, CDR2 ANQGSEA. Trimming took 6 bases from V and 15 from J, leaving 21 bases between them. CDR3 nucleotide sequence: TGCAGCGTCAACTCCGGTTCGGGCCGGTCGTTCTTC. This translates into CSVNSGSGRSFF.

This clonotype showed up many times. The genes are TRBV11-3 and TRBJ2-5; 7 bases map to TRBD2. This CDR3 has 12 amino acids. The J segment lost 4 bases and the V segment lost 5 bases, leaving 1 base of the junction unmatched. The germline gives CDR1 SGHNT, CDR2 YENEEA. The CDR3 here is CASSQRGETQYF. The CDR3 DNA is TGTGCCAGCAGCCAGCGGGGAGAGACCCAGTACTTC.

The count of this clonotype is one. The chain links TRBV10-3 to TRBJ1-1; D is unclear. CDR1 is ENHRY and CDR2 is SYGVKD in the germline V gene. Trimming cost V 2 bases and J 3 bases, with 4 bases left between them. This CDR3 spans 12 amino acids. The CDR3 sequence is CAISEGYTEAFF. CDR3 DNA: TGTGCCATCAGTGAGGGCTACACTGAAGCTTTCTTT.

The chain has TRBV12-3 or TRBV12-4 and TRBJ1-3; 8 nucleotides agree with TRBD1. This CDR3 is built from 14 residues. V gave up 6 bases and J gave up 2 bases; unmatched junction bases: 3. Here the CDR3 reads CASRLRGPGNTIYF. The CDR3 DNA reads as TGTGCCAGCAGACTCAGGGGGCCTGGAAACACCATATATTTT.

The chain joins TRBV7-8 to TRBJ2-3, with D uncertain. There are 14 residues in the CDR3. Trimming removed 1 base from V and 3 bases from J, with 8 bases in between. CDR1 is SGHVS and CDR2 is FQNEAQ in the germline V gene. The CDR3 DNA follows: TGTGCCAGCAGCTTAGTTGGTAATACAGATACGCAGTATTTT. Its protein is CASSLVGNTDTQYF.

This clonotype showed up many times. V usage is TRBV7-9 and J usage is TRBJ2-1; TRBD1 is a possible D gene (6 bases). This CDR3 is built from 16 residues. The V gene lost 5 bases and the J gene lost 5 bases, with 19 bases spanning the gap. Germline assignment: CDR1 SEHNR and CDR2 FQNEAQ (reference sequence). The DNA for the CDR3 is TGTGCCAGCAGCCGATCAGGGGTCTGGGGAAACAATGAGCAGTTCTTC. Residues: CASSRSGVWGNNEQFF.

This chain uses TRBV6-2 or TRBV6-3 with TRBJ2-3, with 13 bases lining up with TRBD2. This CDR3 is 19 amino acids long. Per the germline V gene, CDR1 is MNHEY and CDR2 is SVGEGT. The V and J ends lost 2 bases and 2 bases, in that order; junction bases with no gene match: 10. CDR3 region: CASSYPRSGLAGATDTQYF. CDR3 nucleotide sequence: TGTGCCAGCAGTTACCCGAGGTCCGGACTAGCGGGAGCCACAGATACGCAGTATTTT.

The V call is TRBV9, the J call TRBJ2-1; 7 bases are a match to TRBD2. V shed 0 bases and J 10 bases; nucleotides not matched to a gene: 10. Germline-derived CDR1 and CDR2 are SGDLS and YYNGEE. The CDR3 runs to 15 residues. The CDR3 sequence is CASSVGSGIQIEQFF. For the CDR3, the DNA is TGTGCCAGCAGCGTAGGAAGCGGGATCCAAATAGAGCAGTTCTTC.

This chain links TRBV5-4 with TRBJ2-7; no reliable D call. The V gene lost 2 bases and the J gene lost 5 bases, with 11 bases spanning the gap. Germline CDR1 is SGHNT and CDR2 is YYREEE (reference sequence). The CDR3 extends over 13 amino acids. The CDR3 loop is CASSFAGTNEQYF. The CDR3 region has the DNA TGTGCCAGCAGCTTTGCCGGCACCAACGAGCAGTACTTC. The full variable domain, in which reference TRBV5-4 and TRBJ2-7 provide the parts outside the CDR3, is ETGVTQSPTHLIKTRGQQVTLRCSSQSGHNTVSWYQQALGQGPQFIFQYYREEENGRGNFPPRFSGLQFPNYSSELNVNALELDDSALYLCASSFAGTNEQYFGPGTRLTVT.

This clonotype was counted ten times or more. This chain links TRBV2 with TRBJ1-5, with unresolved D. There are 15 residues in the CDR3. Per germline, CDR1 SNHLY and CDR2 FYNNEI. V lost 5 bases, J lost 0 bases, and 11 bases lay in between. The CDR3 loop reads CASSKDRYSNQPQHF. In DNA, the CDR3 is TGTGCCAGCAGTAAAGACCGTTATAGCAATCAGCCCCAGCATTTT.

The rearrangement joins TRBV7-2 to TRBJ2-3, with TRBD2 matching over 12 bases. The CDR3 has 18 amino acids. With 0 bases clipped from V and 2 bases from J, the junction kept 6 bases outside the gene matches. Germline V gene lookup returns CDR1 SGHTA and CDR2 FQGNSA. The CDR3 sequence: CASSLAILAGGDTDTQYF. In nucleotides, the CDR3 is TGTGCCAGCAGCTTAGCGATACTAGCGGGAGGAGACACAGATACGCAGTATTTT.

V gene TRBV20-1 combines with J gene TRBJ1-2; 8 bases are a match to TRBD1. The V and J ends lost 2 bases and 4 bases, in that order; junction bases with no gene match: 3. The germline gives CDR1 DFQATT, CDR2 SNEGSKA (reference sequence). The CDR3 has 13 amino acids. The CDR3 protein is CSARQGQAYGYTF. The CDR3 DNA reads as TGCAGTGCTAGACAGGGACAGGCCTATGGCTACACCTTC.

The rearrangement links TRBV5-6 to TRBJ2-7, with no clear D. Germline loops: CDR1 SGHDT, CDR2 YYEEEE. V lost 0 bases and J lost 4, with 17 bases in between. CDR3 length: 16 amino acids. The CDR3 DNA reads TGTGCCAGCAGCTTGGCGGGTGGCGCCGGTGGGTACGAGCAGTACGTC. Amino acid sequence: CASSLAGGAGGYEQYV.

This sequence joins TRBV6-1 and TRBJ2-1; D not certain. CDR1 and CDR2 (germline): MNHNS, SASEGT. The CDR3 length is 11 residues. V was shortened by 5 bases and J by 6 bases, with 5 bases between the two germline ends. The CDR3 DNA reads TGTGCCAGCAGTAAAATCAATGAGCAGTTCTTC. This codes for CASSKINEQFF.

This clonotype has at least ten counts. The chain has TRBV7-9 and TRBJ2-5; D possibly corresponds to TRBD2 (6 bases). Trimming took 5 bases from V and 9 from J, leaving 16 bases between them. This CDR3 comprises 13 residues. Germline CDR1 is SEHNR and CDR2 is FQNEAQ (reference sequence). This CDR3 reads CASSPSFGEAQYF. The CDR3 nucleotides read TGTGCCAGCAGCCCCAGCTTTGGGGAGGCCCAGTACTTC. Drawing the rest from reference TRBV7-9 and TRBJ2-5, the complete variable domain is DTGVSQNPRHKITKRGQNVTFRCDPISEHNRLYWYRQTLGQGPEFLTYFQNEAQLEKSRLLSDRFSAERPKGSFSTLEIQRTEQGDSAMYLCASSPSFGEAQYFGPGTRLLVL.